This TCR beta chain originates from a study of blood T cell repertoires in COVID-19. Study context: In each case, the material was cDNA or gDNA derived from T cells, B-cell-depleted T cells, or PBMCs.

CDR3 length: 15 residues. Germline CDR1 is SGHNT and CDR2 is YYREEE (reference sequence). The V gene end was trimmed by 4 bases and the J gene end by 2 bases; junction bases not matched to a gene: 7. Produced via immunoSEQ multiplex PCR; TCRdb's table is partial and in-frame only. The sample shows over 35,000 clones, about 88% of them seen only once. The J gene is TRBJ1-1, the V gene TRBV5-4; 8 bases are shared with TRBD1. This clonotype was obtained from a human donor in a cohort sampled during active COVID-19. Material for sequencing was peripheral blood. CDR3 amino acids: CASSRQDRVNTEAFF. CDR3 DNA sequence: TGTGCCAGCAGCCGCCAGGACAGGGTAAACACTGAAGCTTTCTTT.